These T cell receptor beta chains were read from a single sample in a study of Graves' ophthalmopathy and Graves' hyperthyroidism. TCRdb re-called the multiplex PCR reads through MiXCR, storing one row per CDR3 protein. Here the sample spans 900,000 to 1,200,000 distinct CDR3 sequences, approximately 35% being singletons. Sequencing used peripheral blood or thyroid tissue (not recorded which). These receptors all come from an adult man with Graves' hyperthyroidism. The CDR3 runs from the conserved cysteine through the conserved F or W. A D gene is named only where the DNA matches it firmly. A row's size may be missing; if present it is once, few, many or a size class.

J gene | D gene | CDR3 length | V gene | clone size | CDR3 protein | CDR3 DNA
TRBJ1-4 | TRBD1 | 14 | TRBV7-2 | many | CASSQRQGNEKLFF | TGTGCCAGCAGTCAGAGACAGGGGAATGAAAAACTGTTTTTT
TRBJ2-7 | TRBD2 | 14 | TRBV29-1 | - | CSVVRGLGSYEQYF | TGCAGCGTTGTAAGGGGACTAGGATCCTACGAGCAGTACTTC
TRBJ1-2 | - | 14 | TRBV12-3/TRBV12-4 | many | CASSLGVSNYGYTF | TGTGCCAGCAGTTTAGGAGTCTCTAACTATGGCTACACCTTC
TRBJ2-7 | - | 15 | TRBV5-5 | - | CASSLEGKQTVEQYF | TGTGCCAGCAGCTTGGAGGGCAAGCAAACTGTGGAGCAGTACTTC
TRBJ1-2 | TRBD1 | 15 | TRBV10-3 | - | CAISPAGQGGYGYTF | TGTGCCATCAGTCCGGCGGGACAGGGGGGCTATGGCTACACCTTC
TRBJ1-6 | - | 14 | TRBV12-3/TRBV12-4 | few | CASRGTSDASPLHF | TGTGCCAGCAGAGGGACCTCTGATGCTTCACCCCTTCACTTT
TRBJ1-1 | - | 14 | TRBV27 | - | CASSKTGFNTEAFF | TGTGCCAGCAGTAAAACAGGGTTTAACACTGAAGCTTTCTTT
TRBJ2-5 | - | 12 | TRBV10-3 | many | CAISATRETQYF | TGTGCCATCAGTGCGACTAGAGAGACCCAGTACTTC
TRBJ1-1 | TRBD1 | 12 | TRBV10-3 | - | CASSEWDSKAFF | TGTGCCAGCAGTGAATGGGACAGCAAAGCTTTCTTT
TRBJ1-5 | TRBD1 | 15 | TRBV2 | many | CASSVQTGRVQPQHF | TGTGCCAGCAGTGTCCAGACAGGGAGGGTCCAGCCCCAGCATTTT
TRBJ2-7 | - | 15 | TRBV7-8 | - | CASSRTGNTPGEQYF | TGTGCCAGCAGCCGCACAGGGAACACACCTGGGGAGCAGTACTTC
TRBJ1-2 | TRBD1 | 13 | TRBV20-1 | - | CSATTGTNYGYTF | TGCAGTGCCACGACAGGGACCAACTATGGCTACACCTTC
TRBJ1-1 | - | 14 | TRBV7-9 | few | CASSSAGTNTEAFF | TGTGCCAGCAGCTCTGCCGGGACAAACACTGAAGCTTTCTTT
TRBJ2-3 | - | 16 | TRBV15 | - | CATRHPAGTYTDTQYF | TGTGCCACCAGACATCCCGCCGGGACCTACACAGATACGCAGTATTTT
TRBJ2-7 | - | 16 | TRBV7-9 | many | CASSPEERAGGHEQYF | TGTGCCAGCAGCCCCGAGGAGAGGGCCGGGGGCCACGAGCAGTACTTC